The next 27 T cell receptor beta chains were all read from a single sample in a study of Graves' ophthalmopathy and Graves' hyperthyroidism. Using RNA transcripts, the TCR beta CDR3 regions were amplified. The first round was an RT-PCR with HTBI primers, and the second round was a multiplex PCR. TCRdb independently ran MiXCR on the multiplex PCR reads; one entry per CDR3 protein. The sample shows 900,000 to 1,200,000 distinct CDR3 sequences, roughly two fifths of them seen only once. Material: peripheral blood or thyroid tissue (not recorded which). Every receptor here comes from an adult man with Graves' hyperthyroidism.

The chain is built from TRBV15 and TRBJ2-7, with D possibly TRBD2 on 5 matching bases. The CDR3 sequence is 14 residues long. Between the trimmed V and J ends, which lost 10 bases and 0 bases, there was a span of 16 bases. Germline assignment: CDR1 LNHNV and CDR2 YYDKDF (reference sequence). CDR3 loop: CASGRTGSSYEQYF. CDR3 sequence (DNA): TGTGCCAGCGGTAGAACTGGGAGCTCCTACGAGCAGTACTTC.

V and J are TRBV28 and TRBJ2-6, with D unresolved. The CDR3 covers 12 residues. V lost 10 bases to trimming and J lost 4 bases, with 8 bases between them. Germline CDR1 and CDR2: MDHEN and SYDVKM. CDR3 nucleotides: TGTGCCACGGGTGCCGGGGCCAACGTCCTGACTTTC. This codes for CATGAGANVLTF. The whole variable domain, remainder taken from reference TRBV28 and TRBJ2-6, is DVKVTQSSRYLVKRTGEKVFLECVQDMDHENMFWYRQDPGLGLRLIYFSYDVKMKEKGDIPEGYSVSREKKERFSLILESASTNQTSMYLCATGAGANVLTFGAGSRLTVL.

This clonotype was counted only a few times. At one of its ends the junction is not consistent with the germline gene, which may arise from a read error. This chain links TRBV7-8 with TRBJ1-1, with a tentative D call TRBD1 (6 bases). Germline CDR1 SGHVS, CDR2 FQNEAQ. CDR3 size: 14 residues. CDR3 in DNA: TGTGCCAGCAGCCCAGGGACATTGAACACTGAAGCTCTCTTT. It translates to CASSPGTLNTEALF.

The table lists this clonotype with many counts. V gene TRBV13 combines with J gene TRBJ1-1, with D maybe TRBD1 (6 bases). This CDR3 is built from 15 residues. CDR1 PRHDT and CDR2 FYEKMQ come from the germline V gene (reference sequence). The germline V and J ends were trimmed by 4 bases and 1 base, with 13 bases remaining between them. The CDR3 nucleotides are TGTGCCAGCAGCTGTCCCCAGGGGCAGAACACTGAAGCTTTCTTT. This codes for CASSCPQGQNTEAFF.

This clonotype was picked up many times. The rearrangement links TRBV19 to TRBJ2-7, with 8 bases aligning to TRBD1. The ends lost 1 base at V and 4 bases at J; junction bases unmatched: 9. Germline CDR1 is LNHDA and CDR2 is SQIVND (reference sequence). The CDR3 contains 16 residues. The CDR3 coding sequence is TGTGCCAGTAGTATAGGCGGGACAGGCGTTCGGTACGAGCAGTACTTC. Protein sequence: CASSIGGTGVRYEQYF.

This clonotype was detected ten times or more. The chain uses TRBV20-1 and TRBJ1-5; 7 bases match TRBD1. The germline V gene encodes CDR1 DFQATT and CDR2 SNEGSKA (reference sequence). The CDR3 has 12 amino acids. V lost 7 bases to trimming and J lost 3 bases; unmatched junction nucleotides: 3. CDR3 loop: CSVGQYNQPQHF. DNA for the CDR3: TGCAGTGTGGGACAGTACAATCAGCCCCAGCATTTT.

This chain connects TRBV11-2 to TRBJ1-2; TRBD1 agrees at 7 bases. J lost 6 bases, V lost 5 bases, and 12 bases had no gene match. From germline, CDR1 is SGHAT and CDR2 FQNNGV. The CDR3 is made up of 15 amino acids. This CDR3 reads CASSRRQGASDGYTF. The CDR3 DNA is TGTGCCAGCAGCCGACGACAGGGCGCTTCTGATGGCTACACCTTC.

The chain couples TRBV14 to TRBJ2-2; D might be TRBD1 or TRBD2, each matching 6 bases. The CDR3 loop spans 15 amino acids. From germline, CDR1 is SGHDN and CDR2 FVKESK. V was pared by 0 bases and J by 7 bases, with 12 bases between. In nucleotides, the CDR3 is TGTGCCAGCAGCCAAGATACGGGGGCCGGCGGGGAGCTGTTTTTT. It is translated as CASSQDTGAGGELFF.

This clonotype was seen ten or more times. V usage is TRBV20-1 and J usage is TRBJ1-2; TRBD1 matches at 8 bases. Trimming removed 0 bases from V and 8 bases from J; junction bases left unmatched: 11. CDR3 length: 15 amino acids. CDR1 and CDR2 (germline): DFQATT, SNEGSKA (reference sequence). The CDR3, as DNA: TGCAGTGCTAGAGACCGACAGGGGTCCTTTGGGGGCTACACCTTC. Protein sequence: CSARDRQGSFGGYTF.

This clonotype was observed at least ten times. The V and J genes are TRBV7-2 and TRBJ1-5; D gene uncertain. The CDR3 consists of 19 residues. The V gene's germline CDR1 is SGHTA and CDR2 FQGNSA. Trimming took 5 bases from V and 1 from J, leaving 24 bases between them. The CDR3 sequence is CASSVFPGPGGLSNQPQHF. The CDR3 nucleotides read TGTGCCAGCAGCGTCTTTCCAGGTCCGGGCGGATTAAGCAATCAGCCCCAGCATTTT.

This clonotype came up many times. The V call is TRBV29-1, the J call TRBJ2-7, with 7 bases fitting TRBD2. The CDR3 is 12 amino acids. CDR1 and CDR2 (germline): SQVTM, ANQGSEA. J gave up 2 bases and V 3 bases, and 1 base lay outside the gene matches. Here the CDR3 DNA reads TGCAGCGTTGAGGGACTAACCTACGAGCAGTACTTC. Translation: CSVEGLTYEQYF.

The chain uses TRBV7-2 and TRBJ2-2; tentative D call: TRBD1 (6 bases). In germline, CDR1 is SGHTA, CDR2 FQGNSA. The CDR3 covers 14 residues. Trimming shortened V by 8 bases and J by 2 bases, and 12 bases separated the two germline ends. The CDR3, as DNA: TGTGCCAGCCGGACAGCTTTCAACACCGGGGAGCTGTTTTTT. Its protein is CASRTAFNTGELFF.

The CDR3 DNA sequence: TGTGCCAGCAGCTTTGATACAGCAACTTACTATGGCTACACCTTC. Its protein product is CASSFDTATYYGYTF. V and J are TRBV7-2 and TRBJ1-2; D is ambiguous. Per germline, CDR1 SGHTA and CDR2 FQGNSA. The CDR3 is 15 residues long. V lost 3 bases and J lost 3, with 14 bases in between.

This clonotype was counted many times. The chain uses TRBV29-1 and TRBJ2-7, with D uncertain. Trimming pared 6 bases from V and 3 bases from J, leaving 9 bases between. CDR1 and CDR2 from the germline V gene are SQVTM and ANQGSEA. The CDR3 sequence is 11 residues long. The CDR3 is CSVVSGYEQYF. The CDR3 DNA reads TGCAGCGTAGTCAGTGGCTACGAGCAGTACTTC.

The rearrangement joins TRBV29-1 to TRBJ2-7, with 10 bases fitting TRBD1. The V segment lost 5 bases and the J segment 7 bases; nucleotides outside the gene matches: 20. This CDR3 region has 17 residues. Germline lookup yields CDR1 SQVTM and CDR2 ANQGSEA. In nucleotides, the CDR3 is TGCAGCGTTTTGAATCGGGACAGGGGACTTCTTGGTGTTGAGCAGTACTTC. This gives the protein CSVLNRDRGLLGVEQYF.

In this sample, this clonotype turned up once. The chain combines TRBV2 with TRBJ1-2; D is possibly TRBD1 (5 bases). CDR1 is SNHLY and CDR2 is FYNNEI in the germline V gene. V was clipped by 6 bases and J by 8 bases, with 22 bases between them. The CDR3 loop spans 15 amino acids. The CDR3 sequence: CASSVGDRNLNGYTF. Here the CDR3 DNA reads TGTGCCAGCAGCGTTGGGGACCGCAATTTAAACGGCTACACCTTC.

This rearrangement joins TRBV10-3 to TRBJ2-7; TRBD1 agrees at 7 bases. CDR3 length: 14 residues. Losses at the gene ends were 6 bases for V and 2 bases for J; bases not matched to a gene: 7. Per germline, CDR1 ENHRY and CDR2 SYGVKD. Written as DNA, the CDR3 is TGTGCCATCAGGACCGGGACAGTCGCCTACGAGCAGTACTTC. Its translation: CAIRTGTVAYEQYF.

This clonotype was detected many times. CDR3 protein: CASSLGPTGEKLFF. Here the CDR3 DNA reads TGTGCCAGCAGCTTAGGACCGACTGGTGAAAAACTGTTTTTT. The chain links TRBV7-8 to TRBJ1-4, with unresolved D. V was clipped by 1 base and J by 7 bases, with 10 bases between them. The germline gives CDR1 SGHVS, CDR2 FQNEAQ. The CDR3 extends over 14 amino acids.

This clonotype turned up a few times. The rearrangement joins TRBV5-1 to TRBJ1-1; TRBD1 aligns across 11 bases. The V gene's germline CDR1 is SGHRS and CDR2 YFSETQ. This CDR3 is 17 amino acids long. The J segment lost 1 base and the V segment lost 1 base, leaving 6 bases of the junction unmatched. The CDR3 DNA sequence: TGCGCCAGCAGCTTGTTTGGGACAGGGGGAGGGAACACTGAAGCTTTCTTT. Residues: CASSLFGTGGGNTEAFF.

This clonotype was seen a single time. The V call is TRBV4-3, the J call TRBJ1-6, with D possibly matching TRBD1 (5 bases). Germline CDR1 reads LGHNA; CDR2 reads YSLEER. This CDR3 spans 14 amino acids. Deletions cut 2 bases from V and 7 bases from J, with 9 bases between. The CDR3 bases are TGCGCCAGCAGCCAACCGGGGGAGAATTCACCCCTCCACTTT. As protein: CASSQPGENSPLHF.

This clonotype was seen more than once but under ten times. V is TRBV7-9 and J is TRBJ2-2; TRBD1 or TRBD2 may be the D gene (5 bases each). CDR1 SEHNR and CDR2 FQNEAQ come from the germline V gene (reference sequence). The CDR3 consists of 19 residues. Between the trimmed V and J ends, which lost 2 bases and 0 bases, there was a span of 19 bases. The CDR3 region has the DNA TGTGCCAGCAGCTTACCGAGCTTCCCGGGACGAACGAACACCGGGGAGCTGTTTTTT. Residues: CASSLPSFPGRTNTGELFF.

CDR3 nucleotide sequence: TGTGCCAGCAGCTTGGCCGGGGGGGGCCCCCAGCATTTT. Translated: CASSLAGGGPQHF. The chain combines TRBV5-6 with TRBJ1-5, with D possibly being TRBD1 (6 bases). V was trimmed by 0 bases and J by 10 bases, leaving 11 bases between them. Germline CDR1 and CDR2: SGHDT and YYEEEE. This CDR3 is built from 13 residues.

This chain links TRBV12-3 or TRBV12-4 with TRBJ2-2; tentatively, D is TRBD2 (7 bases). This CDR3 has 14 amino acids. Between the trimmed V and J ends, which lost 8 bases and 2 bases, there was a span of 12 bases. CDR3 region: CASEGGENTGELFF. The CDR3 bases are TGTGCCAGCGAGGGGGGGGAAAACACCGGGGAGCTGTTTTTT.

At least ten counts were recorded for this clonotype. The chain uses TRBV20-1 and TRBJ2-7; 7 bases line up with TRBD2. This CDR3 spans 13 amino acids. V was clipped by 6 bases and J by 4 bases; unmatched bases: 9. The germline V gene has CDR1 DFQATT and CDR2 SNEGSKA (reference sequence). The DNA for the CDR3 is TGCAGTGCCGAGGCGATGGGGGGGTACGAGCAGTACTTC. It translates to CSAEAMGGYEQYF.

This chain uses TRBV19 with TRBJ2-3, with 8 bases aligning to TRBD2. Germline lookup yields CDR1 LNHDA and CDR2 SQIVND (reference sequence). CDR3 length: 14 amino acids. Trimming took 7 bases from V and 1 from J; bases not matched to a gene: 4. CDR3 protein: CASTTTSGTDTQYF. For the CDR3, the DNA is TGTGCCAGTACCACGACTAGCGGCACAGATACGCAGTATTTT.

This chain joins TRBV7-2 and TRBJ1-6; 9 bases agree with TRBD1. With V trimmed by 2 bases and J by 9 bases, 8 bases remained unmatched. Germline CDR1 and CDR2: SGHTA and FQGNSA. The CDR3 loop spans 16 amino acids. CDR3 residues: CASSLIGTGKGSPLHF. CDR3 coding DNA: TGTGCCAGCAGCTTAATCGGGACAGGGAAGGGTTCACCCCTCCACTTT. The whole variable domain, remainder taken from reference TRBV7-2 and TRBJ1-6, is GAGVSQSPSNKVTEKGKDVELRCDPISGHTALYWYRQSLGQGLEFLIYFQGNSAPDKSGLPSDRFSAERTGGSVSTLTIQRTQQEDSAVYLCASSLIGTGKGSPLHFGNGTRLTVT.

This clonotype was seen ten or more times. The J gene is TRBJ1-1, the V gene TRBV24-1; D gene uncertain. The germline gives CDR1 KGHDR, CDR2 SFDVKD. V was cut by 4 bases and J by 2 bases, with 7 bases left in between. The CDR3 has 13 residues. The chain's CDR3 is CATSDRSNTEAFF. The CDR3, as DNA: TGTGCCACCAGTGACAGGTCAAACACTGAAGCTTTCTTT.